What follows are 3 T cell receptor beta chains derived from one specimen sequenced in a study of blood T cell repertoires in COVID-19. Clones were read by immunoSEQ multiplex PCR, and TCRdb kept only the in-frame ones, dropping some. This table holds around 300,000 clones, about nine tenths found once. Material: peripheral blood. All receptors come from a man younger than 30 with active or convalescent COVID-19.

The chain couples TRBV4-3 to TRBJ2-7; TRBD1 agrees at 9 bases. Germline trimming cut 5 bases from V and 6 bases from J; bases unmatched to any gene: 14. CDR3 length: 16 residues. The germline V gene encodes CDR1 LGHNA and CDR2 YSLEER. The CDR3 here is CASSSRRDRETCEQYF. Here the CDR3 DNA reads TGCGCCAGCAGCTCTCGCCGGGACAGGGAAACTTGCGAGCAGTACTTC.

The CDR3: CASRRSRDTITGEQYF. The CDR3 nucleotides read TGTGCCAGCAGGCGAAGCCGGGACACCATAACGGGGGAGCAGTACTTC. This chain links TRBV27 with TRBJ2-7; D may be TRBD1 (6 bases). V lost 6 bases and J lost 7, with 25 bases in between. The CDR3 length is 16 residues. The germline V gene encodes CDR1 MNHEY and CDR2 SMNVEV (reference sequence).

This clone was seen a few times. V gene TRBV27 combines with J gene TRBJ2-7, with 8 bases aligning to TRBD1. Germline lookup yields CDR1 MNHEY and CDR2 SMNVEV (reference sequence). CDR3 length: 12 amino acids. The J segment lost 8 bases and the V segment lost 5 bases, leaving 5 bases of the junction unmatched. CDR3 coding DNA: TGTGCCAGCAGTCCCTTCAGGGGGCAGCAGTACTTC. Encoded protein: CASSPFRGQQYF.